The source of this TCR beta chain is a study of OX40 agonist ivuxolimab in advanced cancers. Study summary: Patients were treated with ivuxolimab, an agonistic anti-OX40 (CD134) antibody. Study observations and caveats: The CD4+ and CD8+ T cells in the blood had expanded clonally by week 6 at 0.1 to 3.0 mg/kg.

People who had autoimmune disease history or systemic immunosuppression were excluded. Germline CDR1 is KGHSH and CDR2 is LQKENI. The V end was cut by 2 bases, the J end by 4 bases, with 18 bases between. The CDR3 extends over 16 amino acids. Clones were read by immunoSEQ multiplex PCR, and TCRdb kept only the in-frame ones, dropping some. Of about 83,000 clones listed, about 85% are singletons. About this clone: Its specificity is unknown.

The receptor was isolated from an adult with an advanced solid tumor such as melanoma, head and neck, liver or kidney cancer. The chain couples TRBV18 to TRBJ2-7; a weak D match, TRBD1 (6 bases). Specimen: CD4+ or CD8+ T cells sorted from blood, collected in a trial of the OX40 agonist ivuxolimab. The CDR3 nucleotides read TGTGCCAGCTCACCATCTCCACGGGACATGCCATACGAGCAGTACTTC. Amino acids: CASSPSPRDMPYEQYF.